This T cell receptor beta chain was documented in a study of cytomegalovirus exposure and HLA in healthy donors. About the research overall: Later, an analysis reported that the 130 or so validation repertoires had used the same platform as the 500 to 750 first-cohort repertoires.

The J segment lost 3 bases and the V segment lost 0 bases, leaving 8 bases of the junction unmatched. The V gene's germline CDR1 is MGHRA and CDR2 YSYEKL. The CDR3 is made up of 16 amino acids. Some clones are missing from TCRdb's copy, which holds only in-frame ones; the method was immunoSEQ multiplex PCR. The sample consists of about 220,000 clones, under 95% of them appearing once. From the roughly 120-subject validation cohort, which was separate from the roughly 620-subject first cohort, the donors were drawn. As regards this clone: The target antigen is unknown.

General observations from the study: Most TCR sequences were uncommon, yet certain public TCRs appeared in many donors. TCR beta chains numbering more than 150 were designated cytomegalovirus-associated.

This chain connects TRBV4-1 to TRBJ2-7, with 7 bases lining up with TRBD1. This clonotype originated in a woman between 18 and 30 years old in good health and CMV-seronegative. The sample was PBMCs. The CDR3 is CASSQEQQGNVYEQYF. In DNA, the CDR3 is TGCGCCAGCAGCCAAGAGCAACAGGGGAATGTCTACGAGCAGTACTTC.